Here is one T cell receptor beta chain with its context. The clone's antigen remains unknown. The sample holds no much larger clone one base away, and base qualities are not on file. Collaborating institutions collected whole blood in K2EDTA tubes following their own protocols. For TCRbeta analysis, collaborators shipped samples as frozen whole blood, isolated PBMCs, or DNA extracted from either of those sample types. TCRbeta CDR3 regions were amplified from genomic DNA using the immunoSEQ Assay, a bias-controlled multiplex PCR. In the source study's methods: The number of nucleated cells in each sample was estimated by amplification of reference gene primers within the assay. Sequence reads were collapsed and filtered to measure the absolute abundance of every unique TCRbeta CDR3 rearrangement. For each sample, productive Simpson clonality was calculated as the square root of Simpson's diversity index across productive rearrangements. Entries here come from immuneACCESS through TCRdb and include only in-frame sequences with V and J called. Some clones fail to appear in such tables; in the studies checked, an unresolved V gene covers under half of the shortfall, and the cause of the remainder is unknown. V, J and clone size are taken as reported in that table, and D and trimming were inferred from the DNA itself. This sample holds around 200,000 clones; roughly 86% were observed only once. Around 3.5% of the sample lies in the top ten.

The data were obtained in a study of blood T cell repertoires in COVID-19 (TCRdb year 2020). At the level of the whole study: The collaborator samples originated in the United States, Italy and Spain and spanned the acute and convalescent phases of COVID-19. The samples were drawn from two sources: the first 160 participants of the ongoing ImmuneRACE study, and some 1,300 subjects contributed by 6 global collaborators. The repertoires were released in a freely available public database intended as a resource for research on the immune response to SARS-CoV-2. The dataset comprised deeply sampled blood TCRbeta repertoires from subjects exposed to, actively infected with, or recovered from COVID-19. Sample metadata almost always included a de-identified subject ID, COVID-19 status, age in years and sex. The material from the prospective study consisted of cDNA or gDNA derived from T cells, B-cell-depleted T cells, or PBMCs. HLA class I and class II types, where available, came from metadata supplied by the sample provider rather than from assay-based typing.

From the cysteine up to the phenylalanine, the CDR3 has a length of 15 residues. The CDR3 DNA has 45 bases and is translated from base 1. Compared with germline, V lacks 5 bases and J lacks 6 bases; bases without a gene match: 7. CDR1 and CDR2, looked up from the germline V gene, are MGHDK and SYGVNS. General conclusions and limits of the study: Clinical and demographic metadata were provided uncurated, with the amount varying by source and participant.

The specimen was peripheral blood. The origin of this receptor is a man aged 70-80 years with acute or convalescent COVID-19. In this chain, TRBV25-1 is recombined with TRBJ1-1; TRBD1 aligns with 12 central bases. The nucleotide sequence reads as follows: TGTGCCAGCAGTCCCCGGGACAGGGGGCTAGCTGAAGCTTTCTTT. This translates into CASSPRDRGLAEAFF. Full variable domain (CDR3 extended with the reference TRBV25-1 and TRBJ1-1 proteins): EADIYQTPRYLVIGTGKKITLECSQTMGHDKMYWYQQDPGMELHLIHYSYGVNSTEKGDLSSESTVSRIRTEHFPLTLESARPSHTSQYLCASSPRDRGLAEAFFGQGTRLTVV.